These 8 T cell receptor beta chains came from one sample sequenced in a study of regulatory T cells in long-lasting Graves disease. Building of the TCR beta libraries involved iRepertoire HTBI primers and Arm-PCR of CDR3 regions. TCRdb reprocessed the multiplex PCR reads via MiXCR and lists one record per CDR3 protein. The table shows about 430,000 distinct CDR3 sequences, with about 15% occurring only once. The time point is: newly diagnosed GD, antithyroid drugs for less than 3 months. From PBMCs, RNA was extracted and then used to make the TCR library. This same sample was also part of a study on T cells in Graves' hyperthyroidism and ophthalmopathy.

The specimen was peripheral blood mononuclear cells (PBMCs), collected at new diagnosis, from a patient treated with antithyroid drugs. Source of these receptors: a middle-aged woman with Graves disease.

This clonotype was picked up a small number of times. Compared with germline, one end of the junction differs, possibly owing to a read error. This chain connects TRBV27 to TRBJ2-5; D call uncertain. Germline V gene sequence: CDR1 MNHEY, CDR2 SMNVEV (reference sequence). The CDR3 length is 11 residues. The CDR3 region is CASSLRETQHF. Written as DNA, the CDR3 is TGTGCCAGCAGTTTAAGAGAGACCCAGCACTTC.

Regarding this clonotype: The likely explanation is a read error, given a far larger clone one base away. The chain employs TRBV7-2 and TRBJ2-3; no firm D call. Germline V CDR1 and CDR2: SGHTA, FQGNSA. CDR3 length equals 13 residues. The DNA for the CDR3 is TGTGTCAGCACGACTCTTAGCACAGATACGCAGTATTTT. Protein: CVSTTLSTDTQYF.

This clonotype was seen many times. The gene calls are TRBV2 and TRBJ1-1; D unclear. Germline loops: CDR1 SNHLY, CDR2 FYNNEI. The ends were cut back, 3 bases at V and 0 bases at J, with 11 bases in the middle. This CDR3 region has 15 residues. The CDR3 DNA is TGTGCCAGCAGTGAGCTGGGGTTAATGAACACTGAAGCTTTCTTT. Translated: CASSELGLMNTEAFF.

The sample holds a few counts of this clonotype. The genes are TRBV28 and TRBJ2-7, with TRBD1 identical over 7 bases. From germline, CDR1 is MDHEN and CDR2 SYDVKM. CDR3 length: 15 residues. Trimming removed 5 bases from V and 0 bases from J; junction bases left unmatched: 7. This CDR3 is CASSLYRGSSYEQYF. Here the CDR3 DNA reads TGTGCCAGCAGTCTCTACAGGGGCAGCTCCTACGAGCAGTACTTC.

This clonotype was found many times. The chain recombines TRBV13 with TRBJ2-1; 13 nucleotides match TRBD2. The CDR3 runs to 17 residues. The V gene's germline CDR1 is PRHDT and CDR2 FYEKMQ (reference sequence). Trimming took 5 bases from V and 8 from J; bases not matched to a gene: 12. The CDR3 protein is CASSPSGTSGTVDEQFF. CDR3 DNA sequence: TGTGCCAGCAGCCCATCTGGGACTAGCGGGACGGTTGATGAGCAGTTCTTC.

This chain links TRBV28 with TRBJ2-3; perhaps TRBD1 as D (6 bases). CDR3 length: 14 residues. V was pared by 10 bases and J by 1 base, with 15 bases between. Germline lookup yields CDR1 MDHEN and CDR2 SYDVKM. The CDR3 loop is CATLPGHRTDTQYF. The CDR3 coding sequence is TGTGCCACCTTACCGGGACACCGCACAGATACGCAGTATTTT.

The chain carries TRBV5-4 and TRBJ2-1, with 8 bases aligning to TRBD2. The CDR3 spans 15 residues. Germline loops: CDR1 SGHNT, CDR2 YYREEE (reference sequence). Trimming removed 0 bases from V and 10 bases from J; junction bases left unmatched: 9. Here the CDR3 reads CASSLEQAGGYEQFF. The CDR3 bases are TGTGCCAGCAGCTTGGAGCAGGCGGGAGGCTACGAGCAGTTCTTC.

This clonotype was detected only a few times. This chain joins TRBV9 and TRBJ2-2; 11 bases map to TRBD1. Germline loops: CDR1 SGDLS, CDR2 YYNGEE. V trimming: 3 bases; J trimming: 6 bases; junction bases outside the gene matches: 4. The CDR3 spans 15 residues. The CDR3 region has the DNA TGTGCCAGCAGCGGCTTGGGACAGGGGGCCGGGGAGCTGTTTTTT. Translating it yields CASSGLGQGAGELFF. The complete variable domain, with remaining parts taken from reference TRBV9 and TRBJ2-2, reads DSGVTQTPKHLITATGQRVTLRCSPRSGDLSVYWYQQSLDQGLQFLIQYYNGEERAKGNILERFSAQQFPDLHSELNLSSLELGDSALYFCASSGLGQGAGELFFGEGSRLTVL.